This paragraph covers one T cell receptor beta chain sequence. Only a few counts were recorded for this clonotype. What this receptor recognizes is not known. No much larger clone exists at a distance of one base, and base qualities are not known. This record comes from a study of T-cell reconstitution after alpha-beta-depleted transplantation in children (dated by TCRdb to 2016 to 2017). At the level of the whole study: Using TCR repertoire profiling, the study followed T-cell immune reconstitution in a quantitative way in children after TCRalphabeta/CD19-depleted allogeneic hematopoietic cell transplantation.

The library was produced with PCR. Sequenced using an Illumina HiSeq 2500. TCR library preparation used molecular barcoding, with unique molecular identifiers applied to normalize quantification of the TCRbeta repertoire. Using fastp at Q25 and MiXCR, TCRdb reprocessed the public reads and kept productive beta chains. Records with the same CDR3 protein are collapsed into one entry carrying the most frequent genes and DNA. The sample table lists some 200,000 distinct CDR3 sequences, approximately 6.6% of them with a count of one. The ten most abundant clones make up about 3% of the sample. Looking up the germline V gene (reference sequence) yields CDR1 DFQATT and CDR2 SNEGSKA. Spanning cysteine to phenylalanine, the CDR3 consists of 14 amino acids. Just the 42-base CDR3 DNA is kept, in frame starting at base 1. Cut back by 3 bases and 1 base, the V and J ends lie 10 bases apart.

This TCR derives from a human donor who donated a stem cell graft to a child with Wiskott-Aldrich syndrome. The specimen comprised PBMCs from the stem cell graft donor, sampled from the stem cell graft. The chain couples TRBV20-1 to TRBJ1-5; the D gene assignment is ambiguous. The sequenced DNA: TGCAGTGCTAGTCGGGAGTCAAGCAATCAGCCCCAGCATTTT. It translates to CSASRESSNQPQHF.